The clone carrying this TCR beta chain has just one count. Germline V gene sequence: CDR1 SGHRS, CDR2 YFSETQ. V was shortened by 0 bases and J by 1 base, with 8 bases between the two germline ends. This CDR3 has 15 residues. These data come from a study of CD8 T cells in Susac syndrome. CD8+ and CD4+ T cells from blood underwent TCR beta sequencing. TEMRA cells underwent FACS enrichment and CD8+ and CD4+ T cells underwent negative isolation. The RNA, 0.5 to 1 ug, was put through reverse transcription using random hexamers. With immunoSEQ multiplex PCR, TCR beta CDR3 was amplified across 54 Vbeta and 13 Jbeta. TCRdb redid the calling of the immunoSEQ multiplex PCR reads with MiXCR, one entry per CDR3 protein. The repertoire consists of roughly 130,000 distinct CDR3 sequences, with roughly 96% occurring once and the leading ten covering roughly 0.11%.

V usage is TRBV5-1 and J usage is TRBJ2-1; D call uncertain. This receptor was identified in a human donor in good health. Sequencing used CD4+ T cells from PBMCs. CDR3 loop: CASSLGSPSYNEQFF. The DNA of the CDR3 is TGCGCCAGCAGCTTGGGCAGCCCTTCCTACAATGAGCAGTTCTTC. The full variable domain, in which reference TRBV5-1 and TRBJ2-1 provide the parts outside the CDR3, is KAGVTQTPRYLIKTRGQQVTLSCSPISGHRSVSWYQQTPGQGLQFLFEYFSETQRNKGNFPGRFSGRQFSNSRSEMNVSTLELGDSALYLCASSLGSPSYNEQFFGPGTRLTVL.